These 15 T cell receptor beta chains were all obtained from the same sample, sequenced in a study of T cells in Graves' hyperthyroidism and ophthalmopathy (dated by TCRdb to between 2017 and 2020). Libraries were constructed by multiplex PCR. For sequencing, an Illumina HiSeq 2000 was employed. The TCR beta CDR3 regions were amplified from the RNA transcripts. The TCR CDR3 was subjected to a first round of RT-PCR using the HTBI primer set and the Qiagen OneStep RT-PCR kit. Using fastp at Q25 and MiXCR, TCRdb reprocessed the public reads and kept productive beta chains. Entries that share a CDR3 protein sequence are merged under the most common genes and DNA. The sample data list about 520,000 distinct CDR3 sequences, and around a quarter of these were observed just once. The ten largest clones represent around 11% of the sample. Specimen: blood. All receptors derive from a woman aged 25 to 39 with Graves' ophthalmopathy.

The V and J genes are TRBV30 and TRBJ1-1; D is uncertain. Germline V gene lookup returns CDR1 GTSNPN and CDR2 SVGIG (reference sequence). This CDR3 spans 12 amino acids. Trimming removed 3 bases from V and 6 bases from J, with 11 bases in between. The CDR3 is CAWSPSVAEAFF. As DNA, the CDR3 is TGTGCCTGGAGCCCATCGGTAGCTGAAGCTTTCTTT.

This clonotype has ten or more counts. A clone one base away is much larger, so this may be a read error. V gene TRBV6-5 combines with J gene TRBJ1-2, with unresolved D. V was clipped by 0 bases and J by 3 bases, with 11 bases between them. The CDR3 is 15 residues long. Germline loops: CDR1 MNHEY, CDR2 SVGAGI. In DNA form, the CDR3 reads TGTGCCAGCAGTTACTCAACCAGGTTCGACTATGGCTACACCTTC. Translating gives CASSYSTRFDYGYTF.

Ten or more counts support this clonotype. The J gene is TRBJ1-5, the V gene TRBV18; 11 bases fit TRBD1. V lost 4 bases and J lost 4; bases outside the gene matches: 6. CDR3 size: 16 residues. Per germline, CDR1 KGHSH and CDR2 LQKENI. The CDR3 coding sequence is TGTGCCAGCTCACTATTGGGACAGGGGGGGAATCAGCCCCAGCATTTT. Translation: CASSLLGQGGNQPQHF.

This clonotype was observed at least ten times. The chain couples TRBV3-1 to TRBJ1-1; no reliable D call. V dropped 3 bases and J dropped 7 bases, with 6 bases sitting between them. This CDR3 is 11 amino acids long. Per germline, CDR1 LGHDT and CDR2 YNNKEL (reference sequence). The CDR3 DNA sequence: TGTGCCAGCAGCCACCAGTATGAAGCTTTCTTT. Protein product: CASSHQYEAFF.

This clonotype has at least ten counts. This chain uses TRBV27 with TRBJ1-5; maybe TRBD1 (5 bases). The V end was cut by 2 bases, the J end by 0 bases, with 8 bases between. CDR1 and CDR2 from the germline V gene are MNHEY and SMNVEV (reference sequence). This CDR3 contains 15 residues. DNA for the CDR3: TGTGCCAGCAGTTTAACGGACAATAGCAATCAGCCCCAGCATTTT. It yields the protein CASSLTDNSNQPQHF.

This clonotype appeared many times. This chain connects TRBV30 to TRBJ1-1; D is ambiguous. CDR1 is GTSNPN and CDR2 is SVGIG in the germline V gene (reference sequence). The V end was cut by 3 bases, the J end by 2 bases, with 16 bases between. This CDR3 region has 15 residues. The CDR3 bases are TGTGCCTGGAGGACTTACAAAGGGTTTAACACTGAAGCTTTCTTT. Its protein is CAWRTYKGFNTEAFF.

This clonotype appeared many times. The V and J genes are TRBV15 and TRBJ2-7, with TRBD2 as a possible D gene (5 bases). CDR1 is LNHNV, CDR2 YYDKDF, per germline (reference sequence). Trimming left V 3 bases short and J 2 bases short, with 14 bases between. The CDR3 totals 15 residues. The CDR3 protein is CATSSGRAVAYEQYF. CDR3 nucleotide sequence: TGTGCCACCAGCAGTGGGCGGGCAGTAGCCTACGAGCAGTACTTC.

In nucleotides, the CDR3 is TGTGCCAGCAGCGTAGCTTCCGGGTGGGACTATGGCTACACCTTC. Translation: CASSVASGWDYGYTF. V is TRBV9 and J is TRBJ1-2; D uncertain. The germline V gene has CDR1 SGDLS and CDR2 YYNGEE. V lost 0 bases to trimming and J lost 3 bases, with 12 bases between them. This CDR3 has 15 amino acids.

This clonotype occurred many times. The rearrangement links TRBV20-1 to TRBJ2-5; D uncertain. V gave up 6 bases and J gave up 5 bases, with 19 bases separating them. CDR1 and CDR2 (germline): DFQATT, SNEGSKA (reference sequence). This CDR3 has 14 amino acids. The CDR3 protein is CSAYPRLGWETQYF. Here the CDR3 DNA reads TGCAGTGCGTACCCGCGGCTGGGTTGGGAGACCCAGTACTTC.

The gene calls are TRBV7-3 and TRBJ1-1; D gene ambiguous. Germline V gene lookup returns CDR1 SGHTA and CDR2 FQGTGA. V lost 0 bases and J lost 11, with 13 bases in between. The CDR3 is 13 amino acids. The CDR3 nucleotides are TGTGCCAGCAGCTTAACCGGGGAGACGAGGGCTTTCTTT. It is translated as CASSLTGETRAFF.

In regard to this clonotype: The junction and the germline gene differ at one end; a read error may be behind it. The V gene is TRBV12-3 or TRBV12-4, the J gene TRBJ2-5, with D perhaps TRBD1 (6 bases). The CDR3 sequence is 13 residues long. CDR3 region: CASSSRGQETKYF. CDR3 bases: TGTGCCAGCAGTAGCAGGGGTCAAGAGACCAAGTACTTC.

The sample holds many counts of this clonotype. The gene calls are TRBV7-6 and TRBJ1-1, with 10 nucleotides matching TRBD1. With V trimmed by 5 bases and J by 3 bases, 21 bases remained unmatched. The CDR3 loop spans 20 amino acids. In germline, CDR1 is SGHVS, CDR2 FNYEAQ. DNA for the CDR3: TGTGCCAGCAGCACCAGTATGACGGAGGGGACAGGGGCCCGGGACACTGAAGCTTTCTTT. Translation gives CASSTSMTEGTGARDTEAFF.

A few counts support this clonotype. V gene TRBV6-1 combines with J gene TRBJ1-1; D unclear. The V gene's germline CDR1 is MNHNS and CDR2 SASEGT. Trimming shortened V by 8 bases and J by 0 bases, and 16 bases separated the two germline ends. The CDR3 spans 15 residues. CDR3 in amino acids: CASCRVGQMNTEAFF. The CDR3 bases are TGTGCCAGCTGTCGGGTTGGGCAGATGAACACTGAAGCTTTCTTT.

The chain links TRBV27 to TRBJ2-7; 9 positions match TRBD1. The V and J ends lost 6 bases and 4 bases, in that order; junction bases with no gene match: 10. The CDR3 loop spans 15 amino acids. CDR1 is MNHEY and CDR2 is SMNVEV in the germline V gene (reference sequence). CDR3 in amino acids: CASRGMGQGKYEQYF. CDR3 DNA sequence: TGTGCCAGCAGGGGGATGGGACAGGGCAAATACGAGCAGTACTTC.

The sample holds many counts of this clonotype. In nucleotides, the CDR3 is TGTGCCAGCAGTTTCAGCCCTCCCGATGGTCAGCCCCAGCATTTT. This gives the protein CASSFSPPDGQPQHF. V usage is TRBV27 and J usage is TRBJ1-5; no clear D. V gave up 3 bases and J gave up 6 bases, with 15 bases separating them. CDR1 is MNHEY, CDR2 SMNVEV, per germline (reference sequence). This CDR3 is 15 amino acids long.